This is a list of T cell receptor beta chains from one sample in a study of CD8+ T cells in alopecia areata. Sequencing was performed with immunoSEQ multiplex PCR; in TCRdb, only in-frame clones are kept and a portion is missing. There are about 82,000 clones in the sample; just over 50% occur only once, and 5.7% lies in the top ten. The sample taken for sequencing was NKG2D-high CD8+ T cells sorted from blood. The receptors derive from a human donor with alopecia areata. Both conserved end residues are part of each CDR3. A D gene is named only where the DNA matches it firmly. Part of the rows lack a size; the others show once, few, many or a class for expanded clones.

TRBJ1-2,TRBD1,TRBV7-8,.,TGTGCCAGCAGCTTAGATGGCGGACAGGATTTATTAGGCTACACCTTC,CASSLDGGQDLLGYTF
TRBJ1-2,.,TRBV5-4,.,TGTGCCAGCAGCTTGAAGCTCCAGGGTGGAGGCTACACCTTC,CASSLKLQGGGYTF
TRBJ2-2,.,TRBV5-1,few,TGCGCCAGCAGTACTAGCAGGTCCACCGGGGAGCTGTTTTTT,CASSTSRSTGELFF
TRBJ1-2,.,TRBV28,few,TGTGCCACCTTTTCCCGCAGGAAAGACTATGGCTACACCTTC,CATFSRRKDYGYTF
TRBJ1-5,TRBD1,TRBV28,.,TGTGCCAGCAGTTTAGTAGGGGACAGGGCTGGTCAGCCCCAGCATTTT,CASSLVGDRAGQPQHF
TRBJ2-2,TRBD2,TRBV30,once,TGTGCCTGGACTAGCGGAGCCAACACCGGGGAGCTGTTTTTT,CAWTSGANTGELFF
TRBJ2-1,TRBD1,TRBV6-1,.,TGTGCCAGCAGAGGGGACCGGGGACAGGGGAAGTTCTTC,CASRGDRGQGKFF
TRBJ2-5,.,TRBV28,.,TGTGCCAGCACCTCCGTGGGACCCCAAGAGACCCAGTACTTC,CASTSVGPQETQYF
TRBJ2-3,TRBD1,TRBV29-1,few,TGCAGCGTAAGGGACAGGGGATATACGCAGTATTTT,CSVRDRGYTQYF
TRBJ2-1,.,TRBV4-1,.,TGCGCCAGCAGCCAAGCGGAGAATGAGCAGTTCTTC,CASSQAENEQFF
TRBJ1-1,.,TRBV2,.,TGTGCCACCTCGGGGAGGGTCGGCAGCACTGAAGCTTTCTTT,CATSGRVGSTEAFF
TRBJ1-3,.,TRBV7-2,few,TGTGCCAGCAGCTTAGCGCCGGAGGGGGGTCCTGGAAACACCATATATTTT,CASSLAPEGGPGNTIYF
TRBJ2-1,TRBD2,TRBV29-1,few,TGCAGCGAAGAAAGCGGGGGGGCCAATGAGCAGTTCTTC,CSEESGGANEQFF
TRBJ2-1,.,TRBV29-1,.,TGCAGCGTTGGTAGGGACCTCATCAATGAGCAGTTCTTC,CSVGRDLINEQFF
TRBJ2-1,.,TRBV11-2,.,TGTGCCAGCAGCTTATTCAGCAATGAGCAGTTCTTC,CASSLFSNEQFF
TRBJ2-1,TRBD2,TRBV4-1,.,TGCGCCAGCAGCCAGATTACCGGGACTAGCGCTGACAATGAGCAGTTCTTC,CASSQITGTSADNEQFF
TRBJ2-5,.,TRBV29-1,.,TGCAGCGTCACCGGGCCTCAAGAGACCCAGTACTTC,CSVTGPQETQYF
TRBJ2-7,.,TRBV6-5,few,TGTGCCACCTCCGGGGGCTACGAGCAGTACTTC,CATSGGYEQYF
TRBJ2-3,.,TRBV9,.,TGTGCCAGCAGCTCAGAACCTAGCACAGATACGCAGTATTTT,CASSSEPSTDTQYF
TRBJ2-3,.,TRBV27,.,TGTGCCAGCGGCCCCTTGCGGGGATTTGATACGCAGTATTTT,CASGPLRGFDTQYF
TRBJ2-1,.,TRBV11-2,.,TGTGCCAGCAGCTACCCGCAGGGGGTCGGGGGAGAGGGTGAGCAGTTCTTC,CASSYPQGVGGEGEQFF
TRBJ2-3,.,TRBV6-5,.,TGTGCCATCCTAACGGGGGAGGCCAACACAGATACGCAGTATTTT,CAILTGEANTDTQYF
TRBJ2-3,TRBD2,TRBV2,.,TGTGCCAGCAGACAGATACGTGGGACTAGCGGGAGCACAGATACGCAGTATTTT,CASRQIRGTSGSTDTQYF
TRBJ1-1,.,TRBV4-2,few,TGTGCCAGCAGCCAAGAGAATGTTGAAGCTTTCTTT,CASSQENVEAFF
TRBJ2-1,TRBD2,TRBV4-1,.,TGCGCCAGCACCCCAGCGGCGGGAGTGTCCAATGAGCAGTTCTTC,CASTPAAGVSNEQFF
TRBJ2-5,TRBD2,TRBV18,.,TGTGCCAGCTCACCGATAGCGGGTCCCCAAGAGACCCAGTACTTC,CASSPIAGPQETQYF
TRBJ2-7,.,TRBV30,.,TGTGCCTGGAGCGCCGGCTCGGGGCTTGACGAGCAGTACTTC,CAWSAGSGLDEQYF
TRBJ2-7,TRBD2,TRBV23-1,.,TGCGCCAGCAGTAAGACTAGCGGGAGATCCTCCTACGAGCAGTACTTC,CASSKTSGRSSYEQYF
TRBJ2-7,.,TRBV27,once,TGTGCCAGCAGCCCCGTGTTGGGGTACGGCGAGCAGTACTTC,CASSPVLGYGEQYF
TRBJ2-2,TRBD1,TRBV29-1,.,TGCAGCGTTGATGGGACAGAGACCGGGGAGCTGTTTTTT,CSVDGTETGELFF
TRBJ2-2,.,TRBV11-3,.,TGTGCCAGCAGCCCCTGGTCAGAGGCTACGAACACCGGGGAGCTGTTTTTT,CASSPWSEATNTGELFF
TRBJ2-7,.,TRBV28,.,TGTGCCAGCAGTTTCCCTCAATCCGGGGGCCGCGAGCAGTACTTC,CASSFPQSGGREQYF
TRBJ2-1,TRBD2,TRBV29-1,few,TGCACCATTCGGGGAGGGGTTGATTGGGGCGGGGATGAGCAGTTCTTC,CTIRGGVDWGGDEQFF
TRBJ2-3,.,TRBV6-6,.,TGTGCCAGCAGTTACTCGGTCAGCACAGATACGCAGTATTTT,CASSYSVSTDTQYF
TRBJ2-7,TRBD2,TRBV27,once,TGTGCCAGCAGCCGATCTCTAGCGGGGGATTTTAAAAGCTCCTACGAGCAGTACTTC,CASSRSLAGDFKSSYEQYF
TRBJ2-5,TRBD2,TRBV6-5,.,TGTGCCAGCATGGCAGCGGGGGGGCCAGGGACCCAGTACTTC,CASMAAGGPGTQYF
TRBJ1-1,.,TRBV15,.,TGTGCCTCATTGGGGGCGGAAAAAGGCGAAGCTTTCTTT,CASLGAEKGEAFF